What follows are 6 T cell receptor beta chains derived from one specimen sequenced in a study of response to subunit inactivated influenza vaccine (dated by TCRdb to the late 2010s). Library construction relied on RT-PCR. These reads were obtained on an Illumina HiSeq 2500. Starting from the raw public reads, TCRdb applied fastp trimming at Q25, assembled clones with MiXCR and retained in-frame beta chains. Each entry merges the rows of one CDR3 protein and shows their most common DNA and genes. This sample comprises roughly 780,000 distinct CDR3 sequences, roughly 18% of them detected only once. In total, the top ten clones hold under 13% of the sample. The sequencing used PBMCs from blood, collected 4 to 6 days after vaccination. The receptors stem from a man aged 45-65 years who received an inactivated influenza vaccine. Donor details come from another sample of the same person, matched by shared clones.

In its sample, this clonotype was seen a few times. This chain links TRBV12-5 with TRBJ1-5; D is unclear. The germline V gene encodes CDR1 LGHNT and CDR2 FRNRAP. CDR3 length: 9 residues. Trimming took 8 bases from V and 8 from J, leaving 4 bases between them. Here the CDR3 reads CASLEPQHF. The CDR3 coding sequence is TGTGCTAGTCTCGAGCCCCAGCATTTT.

This clonotype was counted between two and nine times. The genes are TRBV15 and TRBJ1-1, with D unresolved. Germline assignment: CDR1 LNHNV and CDR2 YYDKDF (reference sequence). The CDR3 spans 14 residues. V lost 1 base and J lost 0, with 6 bases in between. The CDR3 sequence is CATSRGGVNTEAFF. The CDR3 bases are TGTGCCACCAGCAGAGGGGGAGTGAACACTGAAGCTTTCTTT.

The chain combines TRBV9 with TRBJ1-2, with unresolved D. Germline V lookup: CDR1 SGDLS, CDR2 YYNGEE. Trimming removed 1 base from V and 4 bases from J, with 11 bases in between. This CDR3 spans 14 amino acids. CDR3 bases: TGTGCCAGCAGCGTAAGGACTGAAGGCTATGGCTACACCTTC. It translates to CASSVRTEGYGYTF.

This clonotype has at least ten counts. The CDR3 loop is CASTPLMGFRTDTQYF. In DNA form, the CDR3 reads TGTGCCAGCACCCCTTTGATGGGGTTCAGGACAGATACGCAGTATTTT. V and J are TRBV12-3 or TRBV12-4 and TRBJ2-3; D gene ambiguous. V gave up 7 bases and J gave up 3 bases, with 20 bases separating them. CDR3 length: 16 amino acids.

This clonotype was detected a few times. The CDR3 bases are TGTGCCAGCCGTGGTACCTACACCGGGGAGCTGTTTTTT. Amino acids: CASRGTYTGELFF. V is TRBV7-2 and J is TRBJ2-2; D call uncertain. The V and J ends lost 8 bases and 3 bases respectively, with 10 bases between them. The CDR3 extends over 13 amino acids. Per the germline V gene, CDR1 is SGHTA and CDR2 is FQGNSA.

The chain couples TRBV18 to TRBJ1-1, with TRBD1 as a possible D gene (6 bases). CDR3 size: 14 residues. V gave up 3 bases and J gave up 1 base, with 9 bases separating them. The germline CDR1 and CDR2 sequences are KGHSH and LQKENI. CDR3 residues: CASSPKGQNTEAFF. DNA for the CDR3: TGTGCCAGCTCACCGAAGGGACAGAACACTGAAGCTTTCTTT.